This T cell receptor (beta chain) came from a study of blood T cells in healthy people across ages. For the study at large: Per two T cells, about one barcoded beta molecule was captured through template switching.

Primed by a sample-barcoded 5' primer and a J-beta primer mix, a second PCR proceeded for 7 to 11 cycles. MiXCR was run by TCRdb on the 5' RACE reads, yielding one entry per CDR3 protein. The table has about 290,000 distinct CDR3 sequences, less than 30% seen once. The CDR3 is 13 residues long. V was trimmed by 5 bases and J by 1 base, leaving 11 bases between them. Looked up from germline, CDR1 is SQVTM and CDR2 is ANQGSEA. It was around 10 milliliters of peripheral blood that were drawn from each donor. This TCR was sampled from a woman between 70 and 85 years old in good health. This rearrangement joins TRBV29-1 to TRBJ1-1; maybe TRBD1 (5 bases). The sample consisted of blood. Here the CDR3 reads CSVHSGTNTEAFF. CDR3 DNA sequence: TGCAGCGTTCACTCAGGGACGAACACTGAAGCTTTCTTT.